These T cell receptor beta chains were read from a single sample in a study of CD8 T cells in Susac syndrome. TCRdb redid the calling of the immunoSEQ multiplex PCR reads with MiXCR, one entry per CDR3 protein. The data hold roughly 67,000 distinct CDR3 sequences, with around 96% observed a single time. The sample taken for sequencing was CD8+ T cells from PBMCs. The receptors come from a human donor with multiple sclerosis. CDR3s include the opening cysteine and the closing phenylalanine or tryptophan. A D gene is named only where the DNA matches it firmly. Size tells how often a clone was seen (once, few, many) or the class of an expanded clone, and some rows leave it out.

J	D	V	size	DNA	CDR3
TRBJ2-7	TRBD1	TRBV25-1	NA	TGTGCCAGCAGTTGGCAGGGGGCCTACGAGCAGTACTTC	CASSWQGAYEQYF
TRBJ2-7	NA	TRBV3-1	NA	TGTGCCAGCAGCCAAGACAGAACCTACGAGCAGTACTTC	CASSQDRTYEQYF
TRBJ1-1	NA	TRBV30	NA	TGTGCCTGGGAATACGGGAACACTGAAGCTTTCTTT	CAWEYGNTEAFF
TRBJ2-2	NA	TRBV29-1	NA	TGCAGCGCCCCGGGGTTCACCGGGGAGCTGTTTTTT	CSAPGFTGELFF
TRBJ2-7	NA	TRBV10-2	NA	TGCGCCAGCAGGCGAGCAGGCTACGAGCAGTACTTC	CASRRAGYEQYF
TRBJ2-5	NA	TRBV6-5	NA	TGTGCCAGCAGCCCCGGCTGGGAGGTCGAGACCCAGTACTTC	CASSPGWEVETQYF
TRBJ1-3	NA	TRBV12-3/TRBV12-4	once	TGTGCCAGCAGTTTAGCCCCAGGGTCCGGAAACACCATATATTTT	CASSLAPGSGNTIYF
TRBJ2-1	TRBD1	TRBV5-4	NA	TGTGCCAGCAGCACCCGGGACAGTTACAATGAGCAGTTCTTC	CASSTRDSYNEQFF
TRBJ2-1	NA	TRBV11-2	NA	TGTGCCAGCAGGATCGGGCCAGACAATGAGCAGTTCTTC	CASRIGPDNEQFF
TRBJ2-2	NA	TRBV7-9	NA	TGTGCCAGCAGCTTACCCATCGGCACCGGGGAGCTGTTTTTT	CASSLPIGTGELFF
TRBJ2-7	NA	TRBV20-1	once	TGCAGTGCTAGTGACTTCCTCCTCGGTGGGGAGCAGTACTTC	CSASDFLLGGEQYF
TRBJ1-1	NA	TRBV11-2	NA	TGTGCCAGCAGCCAACCGGGACATAAGAACACTGAAGCTTTCTTT	CASSQPGHKNTEAFF
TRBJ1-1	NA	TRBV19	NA	TGTGCCAGTAACCCCTCGGGTAACACTGAAGCTTTCTTT	CASNPSGNTEAFF
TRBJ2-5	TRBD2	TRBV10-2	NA	TGCGCCAGCAGCGTAATCCTAGCGGGAGAGCGGGAGACCCAGTACTTC	CASSVILAGERETQYF